One and the same sample provided the 16 T cell receptor beta chains below, sequenced in a study of cytomegalovirus exposure and HLA in healthy donors. The PCR contained 60 Vbeta and 13 Jbeta primers. The assay was immunoSEQ multiplex PCR, and TCRdb's table has in-frame clones only and misses some. The data show approximately 150,000 clones, about two thirds seen once. Sequencing was done on a sample of PBMCs. These TCRs come from a young man in good health and CMV-seropositive.

This rearrangement joins TRBV10-3 to TRBJ1-2, with a possible D match to TRBD1 (6 bases). The CDR3 covers 15 residues. V lost 3 bases and J 4 bases, leaving 15 bases between the germline ends. CDR1 ENHRY and CDR2 SYGVKD come from the germline V gene. CDR3 sequence: CAISEGVGGGYGYTF. Here the CDR3 DNA reads TGTGCCATCAGTGAAGGGGTAGGGGGTGGCTATGGCTACACCTTC.

V is TRBV27 and J is TRBJ1-2, with a tentative D call TRBD1 (5 bases). Germline CDR1 is MNHEY and CDR2 is SMNVEV (reference sequence). This CDR3 spans 16 amino acids. Trimming stripped 5 bases from V and 5 bases from J, with 21 bases between. CDR3 amino acids: CASSPLPLGGGYGYTF. The CDR3 DNA sequence: TGTGCCAGCAGTCCCCTCCCTTTGGGGGGTGGGTATGGCTACACCTTC.

The CDR3: CSVSGLAGSNEQFF. The CDR3 DNA is TGCAGCGTCTCTGGACTAGCCGGGAGCAATGAGCAGTTCTTC. The V and J genes are TRBV29-1 and TRBJ2-1; 8 bases line up with TRBD2. The trim removed 6 bases at V and 6 bases at J, leaving 10 bases unmatched. The germline V gene encodes CDR1 SQVTM and CDR2 ANQGSEA. The CDR3 consists of 14 residues.

This clone was picked up one time. The chain links TRBV4-1 to TRBJ2-5; 7 nucleotides match TRBD2. The DNA matches TRBJ2-7 better at its end, which makes the J call doubtful. The V gene's germline CDR1 is MGHRA and CDR2 YSYEKL. The CDR3 is 17 amino acids. The CDR3 DNA reads TGCGCCAGCAGCCAAGGGGCCGGCGGGAGTAGCTCCTACGAGCAGTACTTC. Amino acids: CASSQGAGGSSSYEQYF.

The genes are TRBV9 and TRBJ2-5, with 9 nucleotides matching TRBD2. J gave up 7 bases and V 0 bases, and 1 base lay outside the gene matches. The CDR3 contains 13 residues. Germline lookup yields CDR1 SGDLS and CDR2 YYNGEE. The CDR3 region is CASSVELAGTQYF. The CDR3 DNA sequence: TGTGCCAGCAGCGTAGAACTAGCGGGGACCCAGTACTTC.

The rearrangement joins TRBV27 to TRBJ2-7; 8 positions match TRBD2. Per the germline V gene, CDR1 is MNHEY and CDR2 is SMNVEV (reference sequence). The CDR3 has 15 residues. J was trimmed by 5 bases and V by 0 bases; bases with no gene match: 6. CDR3 DNA: TGTGCCAGCAGTTTATCTGCGGGAGGTTCCGACGAGCAGTACTTC. This gives the protein CASSLSAGGSDEQYF.

The chain couples TRBV2 to TRBJ2-1, with 9 bases lining up with TRBD2. V trimming: 3 bases; J trimming: 15 bases; junction bases outside the gene matches: 6. The CDR3 spans 12 residues. The germline CDR1 and CDR2 sequences are SNHLY and FYNNEI. CDR3 region: CASSDSSGSRFF. In nucleotides, the CDR3 is TGTGCCAGCAGTGATAGTAGCGGGAGCCGGTTCTTC.

The chain joins TRBV7-6 to TRBJ2-7; 10 positions agree with TRBD2. Trimming took 1 base from V and 1 from J; bases not matched to a gene: 4. Germline CDR1 is SGHVS and CDR2 is FNYEAQ. The CDR3 is made up of 16 amino acids. CDR3 loop: CASSLEASGRSYEQYF. CDR3 nucleotide sequence: TGTGCCAGCAGCTTAGAGGCTAGCGGGAGATCCTACGAGCAGTACTTC.

This chain connects TRBV9 to TRBJ2-2, with D tentatively TRBD2 (6 bases). Germline CDR1 reads SGDLS; CDR2 reads YYNGEE. Trimming removed 3 bases at V and 6 bases at J, with 21 bases between. The CDR3 spans 17 residues. The DNA for the CDR3 is TGTGCCAGCAGCGACTCCCAGACTAGGGAGATCTCCGGGGAGCTGTTTTTT. This gives the protein CASSDSQTREISGELFF.

The rearrangement uses TRBV18 and TRBJ2-7; TRBD1 matches 8 bases. Unmatched junction bases numbered 3, after V lost 5 bases and J lost 6 bases. Germline CDR1 KGHSH, CDR2 LQKENI. There are 12 residues in the CDR3. The CDR3 bases are TGTGCCAGCTCATCGACAGGGGCCGAGCAGTACTTC. This encodes CASSSTGAEQYF.

On this clone itself: One junction end disagrees with the germline gene, perhaps due to a read error. CDR3 residues: CASSRPAGPALDF. In DNA, the CDR3 is TGCGCCAGCAGCCGTCCCGCGGGGCCTGCCTTGGACTTC. The chain is built from TRBV4-1 and TRBJ2-7; a weak D match, TRBD2 (6 bases). This CDR3 spans 13 amino acids. Germline values: CDR1 MGHRA, CDR2 YSYEKL.

The chain employs TRBV9 and TRBJ2-1; D may be TRBD2 (6 bases). Trimming pared 2 bases from V and 4 bases from J, leaving 13 bases between. The CDR3 has 15 residues. Germline CDR1 reads SGDLS; CDR2 reads YYNGEE. As DNA, the CDR3 is TGTGCCAGCAGCGTGGCGGGGACGGATTACAATGAGCAGTTCTTC. This encodes CASSVAGTDYNEQFF.

The chain combines TRBV5-1 with TRBJ2-7, with D possibly TRBD1 on 6 matching bases. V shed 0 bases and J shed 2 bases, with 9 bases lying between them. The CDR3 spans 14 residues. CDR1 and CDR2 from the germline V gene are SGHRS and YFSETQ. For the CDR3, the DNA is TGCGCCAGCAGCTTGGCCGGGGACACCTACGAGCAGTACTTC. It codes for CASSLAGDTYEQYF.

This chain's CDR3 is CASSYRTSGSTETQYF. CDR3 coding DNA: TGTGCCAGCAGCTACCGGACTAGCGGGAGCACAGAGACCCAGTACTTC. The chain has TRBV7-8 and TRBJ2-5; 13 positions match TRBD2. Losses at the gene ends were 4 bases for V and 4 bases for J; bases not matched to a gene: 6. The CDR3 runs 16 residues. Germline V lookup: CDR1 SGHVS, CDR2 FQNEAQ.

This sequence joins TRBV5-6 and TRBJ2-2; perhaps TRBD1 as D (6 bases). The CDR3 extends over 14 amino acids. Trimming took 2 bases from V and 7 from J, leaving 12 bases between them. Germline CDR1 and CDR2: SGHDT and YYEEEE. The CDR3 here is CASSLPGVYGELFF. CDR3 sequence (DNA): TGTGCCAGCAGCTTACCAGGGGTGTACGGGGAGCTGTTTTTT.

J is TRBJ2-3 and V is TRBV20-1, with D uncertain. The CDR3 loop spans 11 amino acids. V was clipped by 3 bases and J by 4 bases, with 5 bases between them. Germline V lookup: CDR1 DFQATT, CDR2 SNEGSKA (reference sequence). CDR3: CSARSADTQYF. CDR3 in DNA: TGCAGTGCTAGGTCAGCAGATACGCAGTATTTT.